This entry concerns a single T cell receptor (beta chain). Its antigen is still unknown. The record originates from a study of PD-L1 blockade in urothelial cancer. V was trimmed by 0 bases and J by 0 bases, leaving 5 bases between them. This CDR3 has 13 residues. The V gene's germline CDR1 is GTSNPN and CDR2 SVGIG (reference sequence). Study results and limitations: Tumor-associated blood clones were expanded more by durable-benefit patients at 3 weeks.

TCRdb keeps only in-frame clones here, not all; method: immunoSEQ multiplex PCR. The table has some 76,000 clones, approximately 88% seen once. Sampling of each patient yielded between 1 and 8 specimens, collected pretreatment and on-treatment. The sample in question was PBMCs, obtained around atezolizumab (anti-PD-L1) treatment. This receptor was obtained from a man aged 60 to 75 with urothelial cancer. J is TRBJ1-1 and V is TRBV30, with D hard to call. CDR3 residues: CAWSVLVNTEAFF. CDR3 DNA sequence: TGTGCCTGGAGTGTACTTGTGAACACTGAAGCTTTCTTT.